This T cell receptor beta chain stems from a study of blood T cells in healthy people across ages (dated by TCRdb to 2013 to 2016). Notes on the research overall: In model experiments, template switching captured about one uniquely barcoded TCR beta cDNA molecule for every two T cells. Two additional independent replicas of 1 million unique cDNA reads from the same blood draw were analyzed for two donors (one aged 18 to 29 and one aged 80 or older). Four age groups were formed from the donors: young (average approximately 15 years), middle-aged (around 41), aged (62) and long-lived (less than 85). To track age-related changes in TCR beta repertoire diversity, the study relied on deep sequencing normalized with unique cDNA molecular identifiers.

This clonotype turned up a few times. Its binding antigen is unknown. An end of the junction does not agree with germline; a read error may underlie this. Summary of the overall study and its limitations: Observed TCR beta diversity per million T cells fell roughly linearly with age, and a significant reduction was already apparent by age around 39. The percentage of naive T cells measured by flow cytometry correlated strongly with observed TCR beta diversity. Total diversity estimates from one million sequenced T cells were considered lower bounds and underestimates. Bulk unsorted PBMC profiling prevented conclusive comparison of naive and antigen-experienced compartments. Donor CMV infection status was unknown, potentially confounding age-related changes in expanded clonotypes. Compared with the aged group, more naive CD4+ T cells, fewer expanded clones and increased TCR diversity were shown by the long-lived group, suggesting age selection.

The CDR3 holds 14 amino acids from the cysteine to the phenylalanine. Of all the DNA, just the CDR3 is kept, 42 bases in frame from base 1. Taken from the germline V gene (reference sequence), the CDR1 and CDR2 loops are LGHDT and YNNKEL. Systemically healthy Caucasian individuals from Russia, some 38 in total and aged roughly 6 to 95 years, were included as donors. About 9.6 milliliters of peripheral blood were collected from each donor into EDTA-treated Vacutainer tubes. PBMCs were isolated by Ficoll-Paque density-gradient centrifugation, with at least 6.5 million obtained per sample. Trizol reagent was used to extract total RNA from the PBMCs, yielding at least 5 micrograms per sample. Naive CD45RAhigh/CD27high T cell percentages were measured by flow cytometry on a PBMC aliquot from every donor. Libraries came from 5' RACE. This sample was sequenced with an Illumina HiSeq 2500. A second about 7 to 11 cycle PCR used a sample-barcoded 5' primer and a J-beta primer mix. A unique molecular identifier was introduced onto each TCR beta cDNA molecule by a template-switch 5' adaptor carrying 12 random nucleotides. Each sample yielded at least 2.5 million CDR3-containing paired-end reads. First-strand cDNA was synthesized from all RNA with the Mint cDNA synthesis kit, primed by a TRBC-specific oligonucleotide. After uracil-DNA glycosylase treatment, a first 18-cycle PCR used universal primers M1SS and BC2_uni_R on all cDNA. From the authors' description of their analysis: For normalization, 1 million high-quality reads, each with a distinct molecular identifier, were randomly selected from each sample. Reads sharing molecular identifiers were discarded rather than binned into consensus sequences. MiTCR, set to a Q25 quality threshold and the strictest error-elimination algorithm, was used for CDR3 identification, clonotype clustering and error correction. A nonparametric unseen species model using Euler transformation provided a lower-bound estimate of total TCR beta diversity. The public sequencing data were trimmed at Q25 with fastp and processed into clonotypes with MiXCR by TCRdb, which kept only in-frame beta chains. A single entry per CDR3 protein holds the most common genes and DNA from its merged rows. TCRdb, not the authors, supplied the V and J calls. This sample lists 800,000 or so distinct CDR3 sequences; around 25% were detected once. The leading ten clones occupy 3.7% of the sample.

Another study also made use of these data, one on T cells of mothers and their children. The second paper states: Nine systemically healthy Caucasian individuals served as donors, namely three mothers together with their six children. cDNA synthesis used all of the extracted RNA, with roughly 1.5 ug of RNA in each 15 ul reaction. In the second PCR, sample barcodes and 2-4 random nucleotides were introduced via the M1S primer. More than 8.5 million TCR beta CDR3 reads were obtained from each mother, and some 3 million reads were obtained from each child. In both related and unrelated pairs, thymic selection shapes the output of TCR recombination in a similar way, with inherited differences having only a minor effect. Normalized repertoire overlap was always slightly but never significantly higher in related than unrelated mother-child pairs. With a sensitivity of about 100 clones per million clonotypes, no persistent microchimeric T cell clones were detected. The study used deep NGS to compare TCR beta repertoires of mothers and children, seeking features distinguishing related mother-child pairs from unrelated individuals. Mothers averaged 40 +/- 4 years of age and children averaged roughly 11 +/- 4 years. After adapter ligation with NEBNext reagents, the libraries were sequenced on Illumina HiSeq 2000 with 100+100 nt paired-end reads. Mother and child libraries were prepared a month apart and sequenced in separate runs to prevent cross-contamination. Between roughly 500,000 and 2,100,000 distinct TCR beta clonotypes were identified per donor. Naive TCR beta clonotypes were estimated from low-frequency clonotypes matched to each donor's FACS-determined naive share, without sorting.

This receptor was identified in a boy younger than 18 in good health. The sequencing input was blood. This sequence uses TRBV3-1 and TRBJ1-5, with 7 junctional bases fitting TRBD1. The DNA reads TGTGCCAGCGGCCAGGGGGACCAGGAACAGCCCCAGCATTTT. Its protein product is CASGQGDQEQPQHF.